This paragraph reports one T cell receptor (beta chain). This clonotype was detected many times. Its antigen is not yet known. Per-base qualities were not stored, and no clone one base away is much larger. CDR1 SEHNR and CDR2 FQNEAQ are derived from the germline V gene (reference sequence). V was cut back by 4 bases and J by 7 bases, leaving a gap of 13 bases between them. Reading from cysteine to phenylalanine, the CDR3 counts 13 amino acids. CDR3 DNA only is kept here, 39 bases in frame from base 1. Every donor in the study was a healthy Caucasian. Using Miltenyi CD45RO+ enrichment and human naive T-cell isolation kits, memory (CD45RO+) and naive T cells were isolated from PBMC. The data originate from a study of identical twins (TCRdb year 2016). For context, the study as a whole: To test whether fetal clonotypes persist, this study deep-sequenced TCR alpha and beta repertoires from monozygotic twins, from unrelated adults of various ages, and from cord blood. To rule out contamination, the twin experiments were replicated at different times with different library preparation protocols. General study outcomes and caveats: In monozygotic twins, out-of-frame TCR alpha sharing was systematically underestimated by recombination models, although the models agreed with sharing between unrelated individuals. Compared with coincidental sharing between unrelated individuals, out-of-frame TCR alpha sequences shared between twins had an excess of sequences with low generation probability. A weaker excess of twin sharing was found in beta out-of-frame sequences because the signal-to-noise ratio was lowered by fewer shared sequences. Abundant cord blood beta clonotypes carried fewer insertions; young adult naive repertoires showed a weaker similar trend, while memory repertoires showed none. Conclusions relied on cross-sectional statistical analysis, since the same donors could not be followed over many years. Zero-insertion analyses could be partly confounded by invariant T cells such as MAIT and iNKT, although diverse VJ usage argued against such confounding for most clonotypes.

The method was 5' RACE. Reads for this sample came from an Illumina HiSeq 2000. Template switching added a universal primer binding site, and the final cDNA carried a unique molecular identifier that allowed TCR cDNA molecules to be counted accurately. First-strand cDNA for TCR alpha and beta chains was synthesized from specific primers in the conserved constant-segment region. To control for contamination, each cDNA library was double barcoded with a SMART-Mk sample barcode plus Illumina barcodes. Two successive PCR steps introduced TruSeq adapter sequences along with Illumina sample barcodes. Sequencing of the TCR alpha and beta cDNA libraries was done on the Illumina HiSeq platform using custom primers. Turning to the authors' computational methods: Unique molecular identifiers were extracted from raw reads with MiGEC, and CDR3 positions were determined with MiXCR. Recombination models were inferred per individual with the repgenHMM and IGoR tools using an EM algorithm. The tcR package in R was used for shared clonotype analysis, with sharing normalized by the product of cloneset sizes. To study raw recombination free of thymic and clonal selection effects, out-of-frame nonproductive sequences were analyzed. TCRdb reprocessed the public reads (quality trimming at Q25 with fastp, clone calling with MiXCR) and kept in-frame beta chains. Each record represents a unique CDR3 protein, reported with the most common genes and DNA among its rows. For this entry, the V and J calls and clone size follow TCRdb and not the study's own pipeline. In this sample the table shows about 100,000 distinct CDR3 sequences, 5.5% to 7% of which occur a single time. Approximately 12% of the sample goes to the ten largest clones.

This chain is built from TRBV7-9 and TRBJ1-2, and TRBD1 may be the D gene, going by 6 matching bases. This sequence originates from a woman aged 45-65 years in good health. Source material: memory T cells sorted from blood. In light of the paper, this sample's cell subset or site label describes: CD45RO+ enriched T cells. The CDR3 sequence is CASSSDSASGYTF. The sequenced DNA: TGTGCCAGCAGCTCGGACAGTGCTTCTGGCTACACCTTC.